This TCR beta chain was profiled in a study of shared clonotypes between healthy human individuals (dated by TCRdb to about 2020). With respect to the entire study: A couple of women and a few men aged 18 to 49 years were included in the cohort. To increase sequencing depth and limit assay-specific biases, different laboratories used diverse techniques to prepare libraries and sequence TCR repertoires. To estimate repertoire size and how much clonotypes are shared between individuals, the study performed deep sequencing of blood TCR repertoires from about 5 healthy adults. Each donor's leukapheresis produced roughly between about 0.8 and 10 billion PBMCs. For each donor, CD4 naive and CD4 memory were each run on three plates, CD8 naive on two plates, and CD8 memory on one plate. Broader findings and caveats from the paper: Sharing across several donors was observed for approximately 5% of naive CD4, under 4% of naive CD8, roughly 2.4% of memory CD4, and approximately 0.41% of memory CD8 clonotypes. Pairwise subsampling indicated that sequencing depth was expected to affect the degree of clonotype sharing among donors. Sampling was restricted to blood, and TCR repertoires in tissues likely differ from the TCR repertoires found in blood. Clonotypes shared by all four sorted-subset donors showed higher generation probabilities than non-shared clonotypes. Incomplete sequencing was indicated by rarefaction of sorted-subset datasets, despite the large sequencing depth. Naive subsets generally had larger estimated clonotype richness than memory subsets. Because the study included a small number of donors, the genetic and exposure-history diversity represented was limited.

TCR CDR3 regions were amplified from genomic DNA by multiplex PCR using the deep immunoSEQ assay. Extracted genomic DNA from each cell subset was distributed evenly across all wells of several immunoSEQ 96-well plates, and each plate was treated as a replicate. For sorted subsets, each replicate PCR was loaded with roughly 200 ng genomic DNA, equivalent to 25,000 to 35,000 T cell genomes. The purified libraries were quantified using a Qubit 3.0 fluorometer, sized with a Bioanalyzer 2100, and then quantified again using the KAPA Library Quantification kit. Every immunoSEQ 96-well plate was sequenced on a separate single-read 150-cycle Illumina NextSeq 550 flow cell. From the authors' description of their analysis: Because only junctional sequences without quality scores were contained in the immunoSEQ output, filtering matching that applied to full-length reads could not be performed. Sequences were annotated with PyIR, a Python wrapper for IgBLAST v1.9, and V/J genes and CDR3 were assigned using IMGT germline references. Reads with weak V/J assignments (E-value above 1e-6), missing CDR3, stop codons, out-of-frame junctions, or ambiguous translated residues were removed. V3J clonotypes were defined as sequences sharing an identical inferred V gene, J gene, and CDR3 amino acid sequence. To compute the percentage overlap between repertoires, the number of shared unique clonotypes was divided by the size of the smaller repertoire. Three approaches were used to assess repertoire richness: RTK rarefaction, the Chao1 estimator, and Recon v2.1 estimates of unobserved clonotypes. Generation probabilities for all TCRbeta clonotypes obtained by the gDNA method from a handful of donors were computed using OLGA. TCRdb re-hosts the immuneACCESS table, in-frame sequences only. Its copies lack some clones; in the studies checked, an unresolved V gene accounts for under half of them, and the cause for the rest is not known. V, J and clone size were drawn from that table, and D and trimming were deduced from the DNA. This sample comprises approximately 2.4 million clones, 90% to 97% of them detected only once. The ten largest clones represent roughly 0.13% of the sample.

The cysteine opens and the phenylalanine closes a CDR3 of 15 amino acids. Here the CDR3 DNA is all that survives: 45 bases in frame from base 1. Sequences SGHAT (CDR1) and FQNNGV (CDR2) are obtained from the germline V gene. V is pared back by 0 bases and J by 2 bases, with 5 bases lying between the germline termini. The donors were healthy, HIV-negative adults who had no recently reported acute infections or vaccinations. Only Caucasian adults living in Nashville, Tennessee, USA were represented among the donors. Magnetic negative selection was used to enrich CD4+ T cells, after which naive cells were positively selected on CD45RA and the negative fraction became the memory subset. After blood collection by leukapheresis, PBMCs were isolated using Ficoll-Histopaque density gradient centrifugation and then cryopreserved in the vapor phase of liquid nitrogen. Purity and quantity of every magnetically sorted T cell population were checked by analytical flow cytometry. Each sorted fraction had its genomic DNA isolated and then quantified by UV absorbance on a Nanodrop 2000c.

A few counts support this clone. This clone's antigen is unknown. Base qualities are not provided; no much larger clone lies one nucleotide away. The sample has other DNA sequences that encode this CDR3 too. This TCR was recovered from a man younger than 30 in good health. The sequencing sample was made of naive CD4+ T cells sorted from blood. The sample's cell subset or site label, decoded: CD45RA+ positively selected. The chain is assembled from TRBV11-2 and TRBJ2-6; TRBD2 is possibly the D segment (5 matching bases). The DNA reads as follows: TGTGCCAGCAGCTTAGACGGGGCTGGGGCCAACGTCCTGACTTTC. Its protein reads: CASSLDGAGANVLTF.